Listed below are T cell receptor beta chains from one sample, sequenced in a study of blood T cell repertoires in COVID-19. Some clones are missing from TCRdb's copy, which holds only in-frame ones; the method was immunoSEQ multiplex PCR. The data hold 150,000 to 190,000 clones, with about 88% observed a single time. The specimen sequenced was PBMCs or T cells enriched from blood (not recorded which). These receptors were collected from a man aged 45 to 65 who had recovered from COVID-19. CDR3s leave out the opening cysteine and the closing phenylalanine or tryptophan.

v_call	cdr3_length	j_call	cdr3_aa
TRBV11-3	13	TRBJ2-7	ASSLGGLPQYEQY
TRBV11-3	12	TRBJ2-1	ASTPGGTHNEQF
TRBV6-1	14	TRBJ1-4	ASSDGQTTTNEKLF
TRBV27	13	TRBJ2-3	ASSPLSVITDTQY
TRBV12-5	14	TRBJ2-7	ASGFSGRTSAYEQY
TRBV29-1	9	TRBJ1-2	SVPRQGGYT
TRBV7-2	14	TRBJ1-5	ASSLEGTGTNQPQH
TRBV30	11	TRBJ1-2	AWSVWRGSGYT
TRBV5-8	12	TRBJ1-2	ASSLAVRGPGYT
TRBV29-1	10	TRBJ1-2	SARDNNYGYT
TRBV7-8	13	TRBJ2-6	ASSLLGGGANVLT
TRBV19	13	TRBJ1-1	ASSIGRPSNTEAF
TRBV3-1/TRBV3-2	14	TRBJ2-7	ASSQDRLAGGGEQY
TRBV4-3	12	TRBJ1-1	ASSQRGQGTEAF
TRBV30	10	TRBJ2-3	AWSVGGDTQY
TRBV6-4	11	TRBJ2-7	ASSALRGTEQY
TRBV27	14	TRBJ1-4	ASRPGVRAEHEKLF
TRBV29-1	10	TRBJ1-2	SGGTGNYGYT
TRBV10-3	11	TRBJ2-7	ATGGLSSYEQY
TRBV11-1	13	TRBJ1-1	ASSLEGAANTEAF
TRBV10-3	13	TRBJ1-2	AISEPGQGIYGYT
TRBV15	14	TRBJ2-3	ATSRDSGGDLDTQY
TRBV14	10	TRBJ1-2	ASSDPGLGYT
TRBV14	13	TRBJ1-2	ASSAEQGRGYGYT